This T cell receptor beta chain came from a study of blood T cell repertoires in COVID-19. The overall study: The origin of the acute and convalescent COVID-19 samples was the United States, Italy and Spain. Sources were T cells, B-cell-depleted T cells, or PBMCs; the material itself was cDNA or gDNA.

The repertoire was sequenced with immunoSEQ multiplex PCR; TCRdb's copy has only in-frame clones and lacks some. The data show roughly 300,000 clones, 70% to 90% seen once. Two negative PCRs, clearance, or symptom resolution characterized the recovered Cohort 3 donors. The V and J ends lost 0 bases and 7 bases, in that order; junction bases with no gene match: 4. The CDR3 runs to 14 residues. Germline-derived CDR1 and CDR2 are MNHEY and SVGAGI. The TCR sequence derives from a woman in her 30s who had recovered from COVID-19. The chain employs TRBV6-5 and TRBJ1-2, with 8 positions matching TRBD1. The specimen sequenced was PBMCs or T cells enriched from blood (not recorded which). CDR3 in DNA: TGTGCCAGCAGTTACTCGGGACAGGTGGTTGGCTACACCTTC. Encoded protein: CASSYSGQVVGYTF.